This TCR beta chain stems from a study of blood T cells in healthy people across ages. As concerns this clonotype: Its matching antigen is unknown.

A J-beta primer mix and a sample-barcoded 5' primer were used in a second PCR of about 7 to 12 cycles. MiXCR was run by TCRdb on the 5' RACE reads, yielding one entry per CDR3 protein. The sample lists approximately 850,000 distinct CDR3 sequences; 58% were seen once. Study findings and constraints: A conclusive naive versus antigen-experienced comparison was prevented by the unsorted PBMCs. Per million T cells, TCR beta diversity dropped roughly linearly as age increased.

Caucasian, healthy and from Russia, the donors were aged between about 6 and 90. The specimen sequenced was blood. This clonotype was sampled from a man aged 30 to 45 in good health.

This CDR3 is CASSLNRGTGTSGRSFTDTQYF. The DNA for the CDR3 is TGTGCCAGCAGTCTAAATAGGGGCACCGGGACTAGCGGAAGAAGCTTCACAGATACGCAGTATTTT. The V call is TRBV28, the J call TRBJ2-3; TRBD2 matches 11 bases. Germline V gene data show CDR1 as MDHEN and CDR2 as SYDVKM. Trimming took 5 bases from V and 2 from J; bases not matched to a gene: 24. The CDR3 is 22 amino acids. Together with reference TRBV28 and TRBJ2-3, the CDR3 gives the full variable domain: DVKVTQSSRYLVKRTGEKVFLECVQDMDHENMFWYRQDPGLGLRLIYFSYDVKMKEKGDIPEGYSVSREKKERFSLILESASTNQTSMYLCASSLNRGTGTSGRSFTDTQYFGPGTRLTVL.